This is a list of T cell receptor beta chains from one sample in a study of T-cell reconstitution after alpha-beta-depleted transplantation in children. One entry per CDR3 protein results from TCRdb running MiXCR on the PCR reads. Of about 310,000 distinct CDR3 sequences listed, around 25% are singletons. Sequences were derived from PBMCs, mostly from graft donor cells, sampled 180 days after TCRalphabeta/CD19-depleted stem cell transplant. The receptors were gathered from a male patient younger than 18 who had a stem cell transplant for acute lymphoblastic leukemia, so the T cells may come from the graft donor. Each CDR3 is given with its conserved first and last residue. D genes are given only for firm matches.

>-|TRBJ2-7|TRBV3-1
CASSRRDASYEQYF
>-|TRBJ2-1|TRBV29-1
CSVESLGQSAREQFF
>TRBD2|TRBJ2-1|TRBV12-3/TRBV12-4
CASTSLEVGGNEQFF
>TRBD2|TRBJ2-7|TRBV10-1
CASSVSGTSYEQYF
>-|TRBJ2-3|TRBV5-6
CASSLLGWGTDTQYF
>TRBD1|TRBJ2-7|TRBV12-3/TRBV12-4
CASRGQGMGTYEQYF
>TRBD2|TRBJ2-7|TRBV13
CASSLGTSVGGEQYF
>-|TRBJ2-6|TRBV5-1
CACSLESVRLTF
>TRBD1|TRBJ1-4|TRBV27
CASSLGQGLLFGDEKLFF
>TRBD1|TRBJ2-7|TRBV10-3
CAIKERTGVSYEQYF
>-|TRBJ1-1|TRBV19
CASIRPTYYPNTEAFF
>TRBD1|TRBJ1-5|TRBV5-6
CASSGWGQGALSNQPQHF
>-|TRBJ1-5|TRBV13
CASSLGRWNNQPQHF
>-|TRBJ2-7|TRBV7-9
CASSSLRLSVYEQYF
>-|TRBJ2-5|TRBV19
CASSGGLETQYF
>-|TRBJ1-3|TRBV10-3
CAISDWGGTAGNTIYF
>TRBD2|TRBJ2-7|TRBV20-1
CSADGRLAGVYEQYF
>-|TRBJ2-4|TRBV20-1
CSAGTSYLPLAKNIQYF
>TRBD2|TRBJ2-1|TRBV9
CASSVARTSPDNEQFF
>-|TRBJ1-4|TRBV5-5
CASSLGGRGRTNEKLFF
>TRBD1|TRBJ1-2|TRBV6-1
CASMVGTATTNYGYTF
>-|TRBJ1-6|TRBV10-3
CAISESWVSVFSPLHF
>-|TRBJ2-7|TRBV7-6
CASSLVGDPHEQYF
>-|TRBJ1-5|TRBV5-4
CASSSGGRENQPQHF
>-|TRBJ2-3|TRBV18
CASSPGKGHTDTQYF
>-|TRBJ1-1|TRBV10-3
CAISESPPGNTEAFF
>TRBD2|TRBJ2-7|TRBV20-1
CSAPPGASGSYEQYF
>-|TRBJ2-5|TRBV4-1
CASSHVLETQYF
>-|TRBJ2-3|TRBV12-3/TRBV12-4
CASSLDGTSTDTQYF
>TRBD2|TRBJ2-1|TRBV11-2
CASSLTSGVYNEQFF
>TRBD1|TRBJ2-7|TRBV7-9
CASSLGTGLYF
>-|TRBJ1-2|TRBV4-1
CASSLRDGVLYGYTF
>-|TRBJ1-2|TRBV5-1
CASAQTGINYGYTF
>-|TRBJ2-4|TRBV29-1
CSVKQSGGMNIQYF
>TRBD1|TRBJ1-1|TRBV6-1
CASIGQGRTEAFF
>TRBD1|TRBJ1-2|TRBV5-1
CASKKGGTGVNYGYTF
>TRBD2|TRBJ2-6|TRBV10-1
CASSDARISGSSGANVLTF
>-|TRBJ2-1|TRBV9
CASPWGAPYNEQFF
>TRBD2|TRBJ2-2|TRBV11-3
CASSASGVNTGELFF
>-|TRBJ2-1|TRBV7-3
CASSPQTRVGYNEQFF